These 6 T cell receptor beta chains share one sample of origin, sequenced in a study of T cell responses to AZD1222 COVID-19 vaccine. Using immunoSEQ multiplex PCR, the repertoire was profiled, and TCRdb retains in-frame clones only, with some absent. The table lists about 120,000 clones, about 90% of them singletons. Sequencing used peripheral blood, obtained on day 0 of AZD1222 vaccination. The source is an adult in good health.

This rearrangement joins TRBV2 to TRBJ2-1; 10 bases are a match to TRBD2. CDR1 SNHLY and CDR2 FYNNEI come from the germline V gene. With V trimmed by 3 bases and J by 6 bases, 11 bases remained unmatched. The CDR3 is 17 amino acids. CDR3 residues: CASSDPLGASGSNEQFF. The CDR3 nucleotides read TGTGCCAGCAGTGACCCGCTCGGGGCTAGCGGGAGCAATGAGCAGTTCTTC.

The chain combines TRBV7-9 with TRBJ2-3; D is unclear. Trimming took off 1 base at V and 7 bases at J, with 9 bases between the two ends. CDR3 length: 13 amino acids. Looked up from germline, CDR1 is SEHNR and CDR2 is FQNEAQ (reference sequence). The CDR3 region is CASSLEGLNTQYF. The CDR3 DNA is TGTGCCAGCAGCTTAGAAGGCCTGAATACGCAGTATTTT.

The chain combines TRBV5-1 with TRBJ2-1; 9 bases are a match to TRBD2. The junction had 7 bases not matched to a gene; V was cut back by 0 bases and J by 3 bases. CDR1 SGHRS and CDR2 YFSETQ come from the germline V gene. The CDR3 length is 17 residues. The CDR3 nucleotides read TGCGCCAGCAGCTTGGCTGGTAGCGGGGGCCTCTACAATGAGCAGTTCTTC. As protein: CASSLAGSGGLYNEQFF.

The gene calls are TRBV9 and TRBJ2-7, with TRBD2 as a possible D gene (6 bases). Germline values: CDR1 SGDLS, CDR2 YYNGEE. The CDR3 runs 12 residues. V lost 0 bases, J lost 6 bases, and 7 bases lay in between. The CDR3 nucleotides read TGTGCCAGCAGCGTAGCGGAGGGCGAGCAGTACTTC. Translated, it gives CASSVAEGEQYF. Looking up the rest from reference TRBV9 and TRBJ2-7 gives the full variable domain: DSGVTQTPKHLITATGQRVTLRCSPRSGDLSVYWYQQSLDQGLQFLIQYYNGEERAKGNILERFSAQQFPDLHSELNLSSLELGDSALYFCASSVAEGEQYFGPGTRLTVT.

The CDR3 spells CSAATVLNTEAFF. As DNA, the CDR3 is TGCAGCGCCGCGACAGTTTTGAACACTGAAGCTTTCTTT. This sequence joins TRBV29-1 and TRBJ1-1; perhaps TRBD1 as D (5 bases). The V end was cut by 7 bases, the J end by 0 bases, with 12 bases between. CDR1 is SQVTM, CDR2 ANQGSEA, per germline. This CDR3 is built from 13 residues.

Concerning this clone itself: Compared with germline, one end of the junction differs, possibly owing to a read error. Other DNA variants within this sample encode the same CDR3. The CDR3, as DNA: TGTGCTAGCAGCCTAGGACTAGCTCAAGAGACCCAGTACTTC. Its translation is CASSLGLAQETQYF. V and J are TRBV7-7 and TRBJ2-5, with 8 bases lining up with TRBD2. The CDR3 is made up of 14 amino acids. Germline V gene lookup returns CDR1 SSHAT and CDR2 FNYEAQ (reference sequence).